A single sample gave rise to the 14 T cell receptor beta chains below, sequenced in a study of blood T cell repertoires in COVID-19. This table comes from immunoSEQ multiplex PCR, and its TCRdb copy is limited to in-frame clones, with some not included. The sample includes 110,000 to 150,000 clones, 80% to 90% of them seen just once. The sequencing sample was made of peripheral blood. The receptors shown here come from a man aged 60 to 69 with active or convalescent COVID-19.

On this clone itself: Being one base from a much bigger clone, this may be a read error. Other DNA sequences of this sample code for an identical CDR3. This rearrangement joins TRBV7-2 to TRBJ2-5, with 12 bases aligning to TRBD2. Germline lookup yields CDR1 SGHTA and CDR2 FQGNSA. The CDR3 runs 15 residues. V dropped 4 bases and J dropped 1; count of bases not matched to a gene: 1. This chain's CDR3 is CASSSGLAGQETQYF. The CDR3 nucleotides are TGTGCCAGCAGCTCGGGACTAGCGGGCCAAGAGACCCAGTACTTC.

The CDR3 reads CAQEVQETQYF. DNA of the CDR3: TGTGCCCAGGAGGTCCAAGAGACCCAGTACTTC. The chain carries TRBV30 and TRBJ2-5, with D perhaps matching TRBD2 (5 bases). In germline, CDR1 is GTSNPN, CDR2 SVGIG (reference sequence). The CDR3 consists of 11 residues. V lost 8 bases to trimming and J lost 1 base, with 8 bases between them.

The V call is TRBV7-3, the J call TRBJ2-7; the match to TRBD1 covers 7 bases. The CDR3 runs 15 residues. Germline V gene data show CDR1 as SGHTA and CDR2 as FQGTGA. V trimming: 1 base; J trimming: 0 bases; junction bases outside the gene matches: 3. The DNA of the CDR3 is TGTGCCAGCAGCTTAAGTGCAGGGGGCTCCTACGAGCAGTACTTC. Protein: CASSLSAGGSYEQYF.

The rearrangement uses TRBV10-3 and TRBJ1-1; 7 bases are a match to TRBD1. The CDR3 sequence is 12 residues long. The ends lost 10 bases at V and 1 base at J; junction bases unmatched: 3. CDR1 and CDR2 (germline): ENHRY, SYGVKD. CDR3 DNA sequence: TGTGCCACCCGACAGGGGAACACTGAAGCTTTCTTT. Protein: CATRQGNTEAFF.

This rearrangement joins TRBV24-1 to TRBJ2-1; 8 bases are a match to TRBD1. Germline CDR1 and CDR2: KGHDR and SFDVKD. This CDR3 has 16 amino acids. V shed 3 bases, J shed 0 bases, and the junction held 3 bases outside the gene matches. Here the CDR3 reads CATSDQGARSYNEQFF. In DNA, the CDR3 is TGTGCCACCAGTGATCAGGGGGCCCGCTCCTACAATGAGCAGTTCTTC.

This rearrangement joins TRBV6-5 to TRBJ2-7; TRBD2 matches 9 bases. The V and J ends lost 6 bases and 2 bases, in that order; junction bases with no gene match: 5. CDR1 MNHEY and CDR2 SVGAGI come from the germline V gene. The CDR3 sequence is 14 residues long. The CDR3 here is CASSRGLATYEQYF. CDR3 sequence (DNA): TGTGCCAGCAGCCGAGGACTAGCGACCTACGAGCAGTACTTC.

V is TRBV6-5 and J is TRBJ2-7; D call uncertain. Looked up from germline, CDR1 is MNHEY and CDR2 is SVGAGI. CDR3 length equals 14 residues. Trimming removed 2 bases at V and 4 bases at J, with 12 bases between. The CDR3 DNA follows: TGTGCCAGCAGTTACCGCGGCTTTGGTTACGAGCAGTACTTC. It codes for CASSYRGFGYEQYF.

In its sample, this clone was seen many times. The chain links TRBV27 to TRBJ1-6; 9 nucleotides match TRBD1. The CDR3 spans 14 residues. Germline V gives CDR1 MNHEY, CDR2 SMNVEV (reference sequence). Germline trimming cut 6 bases from V and 13 bases from J; bases unmatched to any gene: 10. For the CDR3, the DNA is TGTGCCAGCAGGGAAGACAGGGGGTTTCGGCCCCTCCACTTT. It specifies CASREDRGFRPLHF.

The rearrangement links TRBV28 to TRBJ1-2; a possible D gene is TRBD1 (5 bases). The CDR3 length is 18 residues. V was clipped by 3 bases and J by 3 bases, with 23 bases between them. Per the germline V gene, CDR1 is MDHEN and CDR2 is SYDVKM. For the CDR3, the DNA is TGTGCCAGCAGTTTTCGGGGCAGGTCACCTAAGCGGGACTATGGCTACACCTTC. The encoded protein is CASSFRGRSPKRDYGYTF.

J is TRBJ2-6 and V is TRBV7-9; the match to TRBD1 covers 7 bases. Trimming at V came to 5 bases and at J to 4 bases, leaving 11 bases not matched to a gene. Germline CDR1 reads SEHNR; CDR2 reads FQNEAQ (reference sequence). The CDR3 sequence is 17 residues long. The CDR3 coding sequence is TGTGCCAGCAGCCCAAGCCGACAGGGAGAGGGGGCCAACGTCCTGACTTTC. Its translation is CASSPSRQGEGANVLTF.

This chain joins TRBV5-6 and TRBJ2-5, with 11 bases matching TRBD1. This CDR3 has 16 residues. V lost 4 bases, J lost 4 bases, and 9 bases stayed unmatched. Germline CDR1 SGHDT, CDR2 YYEEEE. The CDR3 DNA reads as TGTGCCAGCAGCCCATTGGGACAGGGGGTATTAGAGACCCAGTACTTC. Its translation: CASSPLGQGVLETQYF.

CDR3 residues: CASSKQGDGGYTF. The CDR3 nucleotides are TGTGCCAGTAGTAAACAGGGGGATGGGGGCTACACCTTC. This rearrangement joins TRBV19 to TRBJ1-2, with 8 bases aligning to TRBD1. The CDR3 length is 13 residues. The trim removed 4 bases at V and 8 bases at J, leaving 6 bases unmatched. Per germline, CDR1 LNHDA and CDR2 SQIVND (reference sequence). Together with reference TRBV19 and TRBJ1-2, the CDR3 gives the full variable domain: DGGITQSPKYLFRKEGQNVTLSCEQNLNHDAMYWYRQDPGQGLRLIYYSQIVNDFQKGDIAEGYSVSREKKESFPLTVTSAQKNPTAFYLCASSKQGDGGYTFGSGTRLTVV.

This chain joins TRBV28 and TRBJ1-3; D is uncertain. The V end lost 5 bases, the J end lost 8 bases, and 16 bases lay between the germline ends. The germline CDR1 and CDR2 sequences are MDHEN and SYDVKM. The CDR3 is made up of 14 amino acids. CDR3 amino acids: CASSPLAGGDTIYF. The DNA for the CDR3 is TGTGCCAGCAGTCCCTTAGCAGGAGGAGACACCATATATTTT.

This chain connects TRBV24-1 to TRBJ2-3; D uncertain. The V and J ends lost 3 bases and 2 bases respectively, with 8 bases between them. Germline V CDR1 and CDR2: KGHDR, SFDVKD. This CDR3 contains 14 residues. The CDR3 nucleotides read TGTGCCACCAGTGATCTCAGAAACACAGATACGCAGTATTTT. Translation: CATSDLRNTDTQYF.